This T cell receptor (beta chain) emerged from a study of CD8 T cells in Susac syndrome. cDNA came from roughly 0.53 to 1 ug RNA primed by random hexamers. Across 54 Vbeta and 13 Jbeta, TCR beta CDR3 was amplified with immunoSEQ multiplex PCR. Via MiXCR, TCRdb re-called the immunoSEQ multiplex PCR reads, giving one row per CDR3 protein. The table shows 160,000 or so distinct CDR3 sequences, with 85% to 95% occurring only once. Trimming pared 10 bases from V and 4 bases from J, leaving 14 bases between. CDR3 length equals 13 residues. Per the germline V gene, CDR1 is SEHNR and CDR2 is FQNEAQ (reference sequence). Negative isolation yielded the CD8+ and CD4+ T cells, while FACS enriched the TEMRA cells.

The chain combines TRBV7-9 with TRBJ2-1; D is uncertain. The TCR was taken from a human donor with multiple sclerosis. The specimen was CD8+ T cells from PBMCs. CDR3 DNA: TGTGCCACCTCCGAAGGGCTTTACAATGAGCAGTTCTTC. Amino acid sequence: CATSEGLYNEQFF.